This TCR beta chain is from a study of T-cell reconstitution after alpha-beta-depleted transplantation in children. Preparing the TCRbeta library involved the use of unique molecular identifiers. TCRdb re-called the PCR reads with MiXCR, one entry per CDR3 protein. The table has more than 200,000 distinct CDR3 sequences, around a sixth seen once. V shed 0 bases and J shed 10 bases, with 11 bases lying between them. Per germline, CDR1 SGHRS and CDR2 YFSETQ. This CDR3 has 13 residues. The sample here was PBMCs, mostly from graft donor cells, taken 360 days after TCRalphabeta/CD19-depleted stem cell transplant. The source of this sequence is a male patient between 2 and 9 years old who had a stem cell transplant for acute lymphoblastic leukemia, so the T cells may come from the graft donor. This chain joins TRBV5-1 and TRBJ2-1; D is perhaps TRBD1 (6 bases). The CDR3 DNA reads TGCGCCAGCAGCTTGGGGCAGGGGCTAGAGCAGTTCTTC. It is translated as CASSLGQGLEQFF.